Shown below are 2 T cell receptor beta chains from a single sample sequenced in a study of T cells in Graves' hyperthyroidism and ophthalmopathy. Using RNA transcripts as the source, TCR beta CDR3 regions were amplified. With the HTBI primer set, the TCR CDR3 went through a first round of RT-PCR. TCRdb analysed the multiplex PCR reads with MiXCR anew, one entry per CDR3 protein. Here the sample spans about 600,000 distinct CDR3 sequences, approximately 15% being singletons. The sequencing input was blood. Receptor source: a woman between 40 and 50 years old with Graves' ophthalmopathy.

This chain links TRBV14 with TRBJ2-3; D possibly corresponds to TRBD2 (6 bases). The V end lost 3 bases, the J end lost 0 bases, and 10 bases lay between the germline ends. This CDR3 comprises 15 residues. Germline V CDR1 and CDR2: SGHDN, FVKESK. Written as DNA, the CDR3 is TGTGCCAGCAGCCACACCGGGACTAGCACAGATACGCAGTATTTT. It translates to CASSHTGTSTDTQYF.

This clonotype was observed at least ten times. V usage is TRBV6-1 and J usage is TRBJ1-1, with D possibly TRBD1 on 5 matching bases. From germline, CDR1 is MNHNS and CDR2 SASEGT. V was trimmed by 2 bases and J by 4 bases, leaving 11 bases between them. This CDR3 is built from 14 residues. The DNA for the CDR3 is TGTGCCAGCAGTGAACGGAACAGGTTCACTGAAGCTTTCTTT. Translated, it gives CASSERNRFTEAFF.